This paragraph covers one TCR beta chain sequence. The sample comes from a study of blood T cell repertoires in COVID-19. With V trimmed by 6 bases and J by 2 bases, 7 bases remained unmatched. Germline CDR1 SQVTM, CDR2 ANQGSEA. The CDR3 runs to 14 residues. Produced via immunoSEQ multiplex PCR; TCRdb's table is partial and in-frame only. This table holds some 41,000 clones, about 88% found once. The sequencing sample was made of peripheral blood. The chain carries TRBV29-1 and TRBJ1-5; 7 nucleotides align to TRBD1. The TCR comes from a man aged 60 to 69 with active COVID-19. The CDR3 here is CSVNTGVGNQPQHF. DNA for the CDR3: TGCAGCGTCAATACAGGGGTTGGCAATCAGCCCCAGCATTTT. Looking up the rest from reference TRBV29-1 and TRBJ1-5 gives the full variable domain: SAVISQKPSRDICQRGTSLTIQCQVDSQVTMMFWYRQQPGQSLTLIATANQGSEATYESGFVIDKFPISRPNLTFSTLTVSNMSPEDSSIYLCSVNTGVGNQPQHFGDGTRLSIL.